The present TCR beta chain was sequenced within a study of CD8+ T cells in alopecia areata. Following extraction, RNA underwent reverse transcription to cDNA, which served as the sequencing template. Generated by immunoSEQ multiplex PCR, the TCRdb table keeps only in-frame clones and is missing some. The sample yields 150,000 to 200,000 clones, about three fifths seen once. V was pared by 3 bases and J by 2 bases, with 5 bases between. The CDR3 contains 14 residues. Per the germline V gene, CDR1 is MNHEY and CDR2 is SMNVEV (reference sequence). Sequencing used CD4+ T cells sorted from blood. This receptor was identified in a human donor in good health. V gene TRBV27 combines with J gene TRBJ2-6, with D possibly being TRBD2 (5 bases). CDR3 in DNA: TGTGCCAGCAGTTTCGGGGCTGGGGCCAACGTCCTGACTTTC. Amino acid sequence: CASSFGAGANVLTF.